This T cell receptor (beta chain) was identified in a study of T cells in Graves' hyperthyroidism and ophthalmopathy. Pregnant or lactating patients were excluded, as were those with uncontrolled infection or other autoimmune disease. Germline values: CDR1 SGHRS, CDR2 YFSETQ. The length of the CDR3 is 15 residues. In the case of this clonotype: A much larger clone differs from this one at a single base, so this may be a read error.

Amplification of TCR beta CDR3 regions used RNA as the template. Researchers ran a first-round RT-PCR on the TCR CDR3 using the HTBI primer set. TCRdb recomputed calls from the multiplex PCR reads with MiXCR, one row per CDR3 protein. The table has a few hundred thousand distinct CDR3 sequences, about 18% seen once. The chain has TRBV5-1 and TRBJ2-7; D might be TRBD2 (7 bases). The clonotype comes from a man younger than 35 with Graves' ophthalmopathy. The sequencing sample was made of blood. CDR3 nucleotide sequence: TGCGCCAGCAGCTTTGGAGGGGGGGAGTCCTACGAGCAGCACTTC. Its translation is CASSFGGGESYEQHF.